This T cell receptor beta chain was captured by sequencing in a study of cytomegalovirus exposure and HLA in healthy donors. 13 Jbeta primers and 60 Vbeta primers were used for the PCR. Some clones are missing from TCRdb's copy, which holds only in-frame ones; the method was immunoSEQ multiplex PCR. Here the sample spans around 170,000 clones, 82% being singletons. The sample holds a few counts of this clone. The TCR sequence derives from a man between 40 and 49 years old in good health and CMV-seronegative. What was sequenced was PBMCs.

CDR3 coding DNA: TGTGCCAGCAGCCAGCTTGAAGGAGGCACTGAAGCTTTCTTT. This sequence encodes CASSQLEGGTEAFF. The rearrangement uses TRBV27 and TRBJ1-1; D is uncertain. This CDR3 contains 14 residues. Germline CDR1 MNHEY, CDR2 SMNVEV (reference sequence). V lost 6 bases and J lost 4, with 15 bases in between.